The 21 T cell receptor beta chains listed next were all sequenced from one sample in a study of OX40 agonist ivuxolimab in advanced cancers. Some clones are missing from TCRdb's copy, which holds only in-frame ones; the method was immunoSEQ multiplex PCR. The sample holds roughly 45,000 clones, around 86% seen once. Sequencing used CD4+ or CD8+ T cells sorted from blood, obtained in a trial of the OX40 agonist ivuxolimab. The receptors come from an adult with an advanced solid tumor such as melanoma, head and neck, liver or kidney cancer.

The chain links TRBV4-2 to TRBJ2-7; TRBD1 might be the D (5 bases). Trimming stripped 0 bases from V and 0 bases from J, with 9 bases between. Germline loops: CDR1 LGHNA, CDR2 YNFKEQ. The CDR3 consists of 15 residues. The CDR3 reads CASSQEKGPSYEQYF. The CDR3 DNA sequence: TGTGCCAGCAGCCAAGAAAAGGGGCCCTCCTACGAGCAGTACTTC.

The V call is TRBV5-4, the J call TRBJ2-1; the match to TRBD2 covers 7 bases. V was pared by 0 bases and J by 3 bases, with 3 bases of the junction left unmatched. This CDR3 comprises 15 residues. Germline CDR1 reads SGHNT; CDR2 reads YYREEE (reference sequence). The CDR3 region is CASSLASGDYNEQFF. The CDR3 DNA reads TGTGCCAGCAGCTTGGCTAGCGGAGACTACAATGAGCAGTTCTTC.

The chain employs TRBV19 and TRBJ2-7; 9 nucleotides match TRBD1. J was trimmed by 4 bases and V by 9 bases; bases with no gene match: 10. The CDR3 has 14 residues. The germline CDR1 and CDR2 sequences are LNHDA and SQIVND (reference sequence). This CDR3 reads CASRPGGQGYEQYF. The CDR3 nucleotides are TGTGCCAGCAGACCCGGGGGACAGGGATACGAGCAGTACTTC.

The chain is built from TRBV30 and TRBJ2-2; 9 nucleotides align to TRBD2. V was clipped by 3 bases and J by 6 bases; unmatched bases: 5. The CDR3 covers 14 residues. Germline-derived CDR1 and CDR2 are GTSNPN and SVGIG (reference sequence). This CDR3 reads CAWRRREGSGELFF. The CDR3 DNA follows: TGTGCCTGGAGACGGCGGGAGGGGTCCGGGGAGCTGTTTTTT.

This sequence joins TRBV25-1 and TRBJ2-3; D is perhaps TRBD1 (5 bases). This CDR3 spans 15 amino acids. The germline gives CDR1 MGHDK, CDR2 SYGVNS. The V end lost 3 bases, the J end lost 0 bases, and 10 bases lay between the germline ends. The CDR3 coding sequence is TGTGCCAGCAGTGATACCCGGACAAGCACAGATACGCAGTATTTT. It translates to CASSDTRTSTDTQYF.

Turning to this clone: In the same sample, other DNA sequences code for this CDR3. The chain has TRBV6-1 and TRBJ1-2; 9 bases are a match to TRBD1. The CDR3 has 13 residues. Germline CDR1 reads MNHNS; CDR2 reads SASEGT. V was pared by 4 bases and J by 8 bases, with 5 bases of the junction left unmatched. CDR3 region: CASSAQGARGYTF. The CDR3 DNA reads as TGTGCCAGCAGTGCACAGGGGGCGCGGGGCTACACCTTC.

V usage is TRBV18 and J usage is TRBJ1-3; 7 bases match TRBD1. The CDR3 sequence is 20 residues long. Germline CDR1 is KGHSH and CDR2 is LQKENI. Trimming at V came to 1 base and at J to 4 bases, leaving 19 bases not matched to a gene. CDR3 nucleotide sequence: TGTGCCAGCTCACCACGGTATGGTATTGGACAGGCCGACTTAGGAAACACCATATATTTT. Residues: CASSPRYGIGQADLGNTIYF.

V is TRBV9 and J is TRBJ1-4; D unclear. The CDR3 contains 16 residues. Germline V lookup: CDR1 SGDLS, CDR2 YYNGEE. V dropped 0 bases and J dropped 4 bases, with 13 bases sitting between them. The DNA for the CDR3 is TGTGCCAGCAGCGTAGCTTGGGGAAGGAATAATGAAAAACTGTTTTTT. It specifies CASSVAWGRNNEKLFF.

This clone was observed a few times. V gene TRBV11-2 combines with J gene TRBJ2-5, with D perhaps TRBD1 (5 bases). The better agreement between TRBJ2-7 and the DNA end casts doubt on the J call. The CDR3 has 14 amino acids. Germline V gene sequence: CDR1 SGHAT, CDR2 FQNNGV. The CDR3 nucleotides are TGTGCCAGCAGCTTAGATCCGGCAGGGTTCGAGCAGTACTTC. Its translation: CASSLDPAGFEQYF.

J is TRBJ2-3 and V is TRBV19; 8 nucleotides match TRBD2. Germline V lookup: CDR1 LNHDA, CDR2 SQIVND (reference sequence). The CDR3 has 17 residues. V gave up 3 bases and J gave up 0 bases; unmatched junction bases: 8. DNA for the CDR3: TGTGCCAGTAGTATGGACGGGGGGGCCTCCAGCACAGATACGCAGTATTTT. Translation: CASSMDGGASSTDTQYF.

The chain uses TRBV2 and TRBJ2-5; unclear D gene. With the DNA end fitting TRBJ2-7 better, the J assignment may be wrong. This CDR3 is built from 15 residues. Germline CDR1 and CDR2: SNHLY and FYNNEI. This CDR3 reads CASSEGLSRADEQYF. The CDR3 coding sequence is TGTGCCAGCAGTGAGGGCCTCTCCCGGGCGGACGAGCAGTACTTC.

The V gene is TRBV6-1, the J gene TRBJ2-2, with D possibly TRBD1 on 5 matching bases. The CDR3 length is 15 residues. V shed 0 bases and J shed 3 bases, with 8 bases lying between them. CDR1 and CDR2 (germline): MNHNS, SASEGT. The chain's CDR3 is CASSEALGDTGELFF. CDR3 in DNA: TGTGCCAGCAGTGAAGCGCTAGGGGACACCGGGGAGCTGTTTTTT.

The rearrangement joins TRBV11-2 to TRBJ2-7; D is undetermined. CDR3 length: 14 amino acids. Trimming took 1 base from V and 3 from J, leaving 10 bases between them. CDR1 and CDR2 from the germline V gene are SGHAT and FQNNGV. The CDR3, as DNA: TGTGCCAGCAGCTTAGCTCAGAGCGTCTACGAGCAGTACTTC. Protein sequence: CASSLAQSVYEQYF.

The chain joins TRBV10-3 to TRBJ1-1; D perhaps matches TRBD1 (5 bases). The germline V gene has CDR1 ENHRY and CDR2 SYGVKD. The CDR3 is 13 residues long. Trimming took 4 bases from V and 1 from J, leaving 7 bases between them. Here the CDR3 DNA reads TGTGCCATCAGTGTGCAGGGGAACACTGAAGCTTTCTTT. This sequence encodes CAISVQGNTEAFF.

V is TRBV28 and J is TRBJ1-2, with a weak D call TRBD1 (6 bases). V gave up 7 bases and J gave up 6 bases, with 18 bases separating them. The CDR3 sequence is 14 residues long. Germline V gene sequence: CDR1 MDHEN, CDR2 SYDVKM. This CDR3 is CASNRGGAVDGYTF. DNA of the CDR3: TGTGCCAGCAATAGGGGGGGGGCCGTCGATGGCTACACCTTC.

The V and J genes are TRBV2 and TRBJ2-7, with 9 nucleotides matching TRBD1. This CDR3 region has 15 residues. The trim removed 0 bases at V and 8 bases at J, leaving 8 bases unmatched. Per germline, CDR1 SNHLY and CDR2 FYNNEI. The CDR3 nucleotides are TGTGCCAGCAGTGAAGCTGGGACAGGGAATACGAAGCAGTACTTC. It is translated as CASSEAGTGNTKQYF.

This chain joins TRBV2 and TRBJ2-6, with D maybe TRBD1 (6 bases). Germline lookup yields CDR1 SNHLY and CDR2 FYNNEI. The CDR3 runs to 15 residues. V was trimmed by 6 bases and J by 4 bases, leaving 13 bases between them. CDR3 loop: CASRGGPAGANVLTF. CDR3 nucleotides: TGTGCCAGCAGAGGGGGTCCAGCCGGGGCCAACGTCCTGACTTTC.

The rearrangement uses TRBV19 and TRBJ1-4; D is unclear. Germline assignment: CDR1 LNHDA and CDR2 SQIVND (reference sequence). The CDR3 has 14 amino acids. Trimming took off 7 bases at V and 0 bases at J, with 9 bases between the two ends. CDR3: CASTPDATNEKLFF. In nucleotides, the CDR3 is TGTGCCAGTACCCCAGATGCAACTAATGAAAAACTGTTTTTT.

The chain couples TRBV6-4 to TRBJ1-3; no definite D call. The CDR3 is 15 residues long. In germline, CDR1 is MRHNA, CDR2 SNTAGT. Trimming cost V 6 bases and J 4 bases, with 16 bases left between them. The DNA of the CDR3 is TGTGCCAGCAGACCCCCCATTGGGGTAGGAAACACCATATATTTT. The encoded protein is CASRPPIGVGNTIYF.

Details on this clone: One junction end disagrees with the germline gene, perhaps due to a read error. The V gene is TRBV7-3, the J gene TRBJ2-7, with a weak D call TRBD1 (6 bases). Germline V lookup: CDR1 SGHTA, CDR2 FQGTGA. This CDR3 spans 13 amino acids. The CDR3 coding sequence is TGTGCCAGCAGCCTAGGACTTGGGGGCGAGGAGTACTTC. Translated: CASSLGLGGEEYF. The variable domain in full, with the rest retrieved from reference TRBV7-3 and TRBJ2-7, is GAGVSQTPSNKVTEKGKYVELRCDPISGHTALYWYRQSLGQGPEFLIYFQGTGAADDSGLPNDRFFAVRPEGSVSTLKIQRTERGDSAVYLCASSLGLGGEEYFGPGTRLTVT.

The gene calls are TRBV21-1 and TRBJ2-1; the tabulated D call, TRBD2, remains unverified against the DNA. TRBV21-1 is deemed a pseudogene. The CDR3 covers 15 residues. This chain's CDR3 is CASSTLGGVFKTVFF. The CDR3 DNA reads as TGTGCCAGCAGCACCTTGGGAGGGGTCTTTAAAACGGTCTTCTTC.